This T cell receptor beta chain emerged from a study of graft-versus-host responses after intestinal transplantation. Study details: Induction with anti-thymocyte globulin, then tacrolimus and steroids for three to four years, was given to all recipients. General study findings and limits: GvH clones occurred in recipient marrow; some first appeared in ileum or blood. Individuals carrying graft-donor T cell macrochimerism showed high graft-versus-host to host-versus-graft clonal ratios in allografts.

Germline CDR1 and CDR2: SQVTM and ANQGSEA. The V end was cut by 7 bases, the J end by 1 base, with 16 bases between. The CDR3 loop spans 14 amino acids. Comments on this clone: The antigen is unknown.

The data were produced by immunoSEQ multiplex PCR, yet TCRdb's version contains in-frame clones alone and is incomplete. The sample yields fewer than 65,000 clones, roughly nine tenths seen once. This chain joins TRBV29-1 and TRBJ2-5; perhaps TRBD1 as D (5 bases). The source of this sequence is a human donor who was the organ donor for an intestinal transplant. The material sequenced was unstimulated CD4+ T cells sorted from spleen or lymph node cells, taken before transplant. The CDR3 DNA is TGCAGCGCCAAAAGGGGAAGCGCCCAAGAGACCCAGTACTTC. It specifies CSAKRGSAQETQYF. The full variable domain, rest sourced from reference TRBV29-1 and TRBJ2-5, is SAVISQKPSRDICQRGTSLTIQCQVDSQVTMMFWYRQQPGQSLTLIATANQGSEATYESGFVIDKFPISRPNLTFSTLTVSNMSPEDSSIYLCSAKRGSAQETQYFGPGTRLLVL.